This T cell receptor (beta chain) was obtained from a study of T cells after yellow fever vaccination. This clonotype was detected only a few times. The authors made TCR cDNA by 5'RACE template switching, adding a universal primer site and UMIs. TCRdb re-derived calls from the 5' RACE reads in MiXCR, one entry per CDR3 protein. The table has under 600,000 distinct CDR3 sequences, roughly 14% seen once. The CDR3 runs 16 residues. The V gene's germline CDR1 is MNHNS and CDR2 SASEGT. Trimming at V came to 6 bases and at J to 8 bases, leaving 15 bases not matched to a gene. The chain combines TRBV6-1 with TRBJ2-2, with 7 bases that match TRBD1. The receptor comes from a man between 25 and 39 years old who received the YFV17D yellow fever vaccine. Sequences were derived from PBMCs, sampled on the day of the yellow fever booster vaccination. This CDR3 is CASRLQGRALWGELFF. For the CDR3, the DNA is TGTGCCAGCAGACTACAGGGGCGAGCACTGTGGGGGGAGCTGTTTTTT.